This TCR beta chain appears in the sequencing data of a study of PD-L1 blockade in urothelial cancer (dated by TCRdb to about 2017). Study-level background: Every patient began therapy in 2014 and was given atezolizumab 1,200 mg intravenously every 3 weeks. About 85% of the roughly 29 patients were males with bladder-origin urothelial cancer, and about 65% of the roughly 30 reported a prior smoking history. Patients had an ECOG performance status of 0 or 1 and had received between 0 and 3 prior chemotherapy regimens. Blood samples were analyzed 3 weeks after the start of treatment (second dose) and 6 weeks after the start of treatment. Blood samples gave median yields of 141,255 T cells and tens of thousands of unique TCRs, along with a median clonality of approximately 0.08. The study, an exploratory multi-omic analysis, examined somatic, immune and clinical correlates of response to PD-L1 blockade with atezolizumab in urothelial cancer. TCR sequencing covered pretreatment tumor samples and matched, serially collected peripheral blood taken before and after atezolizumab treatment. Durable clinical benefit was defined as a progression-free survival longer than 6 months, and TCR features were additionally tested against progression-free survival and overall survival. In the same patients who had TCR sequencing, pretreatment tumors also underwent whole exome sequencing and RNA sequencing. Under ten patients achieved durable clinical benefit and approximately 20 did not. Over 28 patients had pretreatment blood TCR-seq, approximately 24 had at least one posttreatment blood collection, and approximately 24 had tumor TCR-seq.

As concerns this clone: It lacks a known antigen. It has no much larger one-base neighbor in the sample; base qualities were not kept.

Paper-wide results and their limitations: Improved progression-free and overall survival was found to be associated with pretreatment peripheral blood TCR clonality below the median. Because the sample size was small (n of about 27) and many of the analyses were exploratory, the results are meant to be hypothesis-generating. Among patients with durable benefit, tumor-associated TCR clones showed greater expansion in peripheral blood 3 weeks after treatment started (n ≈ 20, p = 0.022).

Synthetic TCR analog templates were spiked into each PCR so that absolute template abundance could be estimated from read counts. Using the immunoSEQ assay, TCRbeta CDR3 regions were amplified from genomic DNA with bias-controlled V and J gene primers. Sequencing of rearranged TCRbeta segments was done at approximately 20X coverage. In the source study's methods: Clustering was used to correct sequencing errors, and CDR3s were annotated against IMGT so that V, D and J genes could be assigned. Downstream analyses used only productive TCRbeta rearrangements, leaving out any out-of-frame or stop-codon sequences. Clonality was calculated as one minus the Shannon entropy normalized by the log of the number of unique productive sequences. Clones differing between time points or between blood and tumor were identified by Fisher's exact test with Benjamini-Hochberg correction at adjusted p below 0.01. Drawn from immuneACCESS, this table holds only the in-frame rearrangements with V and J called that TCRdb kept. Clones are partly lost; checked studies trace under half to an unresolved V gene and leave the rest unexplained. That table is the source of V, J and clone size, and D and trimming were worked out from the DNA. Here the sample has approximately 47,000 clones; 75% to 90% occur a single time. Approximately 1.9% of the sample lies in the top ten.

At the junction V is shortened by 7 bases and J by 2 bases, with 11 bases in between. Reading the germline V gene (reference sequence) gives CDR1 LNHDA and CDR2 SQIVND. The CDR3 spans 13 residues, from the cysteine through the phenylalanine. Only CDR3 DNA remains: 39 bases, in frame from the first base. This specimen's time point label, interpreted: pretreatment peripheral blood. A cohort of about 31 patients with locally advanced or metastatic urothelial carcinoma, treated at Memorial Sloan Kettering on a trial protocol, was included. Peripheral blood mononuclear cells were collected pretreatment and during treatment, with between 1 and 8 total time points obtained per patient. The Qiagen DNeasy Blood extraction kit was used to purify genomic DNA from total PBMCs and from tumor samples. PBMCs were collected pretreatment and during treatment, and were isolated and stored as previously described.

The specimen was PBMCs, collected around atezolizumab (anti-PD-L1) treatment. This TCR derives from a man aged 50 to 60 with urothelial cancer. The V and J segments used are TRBV19 and TRBJ2-5, and the D gene may be TRBD2, 5 bases matching. The sequence in DNA is TGTGCCAGTACGGGGTCAGGACAAGAGACCCAGTACTTC. Translated, it gives CASTGSGQETQYF. When the CDR3 is completed using the reference TRBV19 and TRBJ2-5 genes on either side, the full variable domain is DGGITQSPKYLFRKEGQNVTLSCEQNLNHDAMYWYRQDPGQGLRLIYYSQIVNDFQKGDIAEGYSVSREKKESFPLTVTSAQKNPTAFYLCASTGSGQETQYFGPGTRLLVL.